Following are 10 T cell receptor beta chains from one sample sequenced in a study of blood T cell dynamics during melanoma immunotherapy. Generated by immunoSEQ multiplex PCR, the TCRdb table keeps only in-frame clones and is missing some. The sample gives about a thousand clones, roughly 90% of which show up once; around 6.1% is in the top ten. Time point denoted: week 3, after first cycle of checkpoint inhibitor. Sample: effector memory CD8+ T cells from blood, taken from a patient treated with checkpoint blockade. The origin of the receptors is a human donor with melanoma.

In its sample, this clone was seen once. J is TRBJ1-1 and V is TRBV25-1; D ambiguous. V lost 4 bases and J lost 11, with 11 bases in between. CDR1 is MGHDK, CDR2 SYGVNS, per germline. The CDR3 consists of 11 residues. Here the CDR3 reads CASSGGLRAFF. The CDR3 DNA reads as TGTGCCAGCAGTGGCGGCCTGCGGGCTTTCTTT.

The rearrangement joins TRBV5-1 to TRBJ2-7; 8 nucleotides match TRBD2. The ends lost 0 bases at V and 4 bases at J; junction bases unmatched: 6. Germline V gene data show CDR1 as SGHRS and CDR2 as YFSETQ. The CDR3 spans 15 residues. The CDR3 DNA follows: TGCGCCAGCAGCTTGGAGGCGGGGGGCCTTTACGAGCAGTACTTC. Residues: CASSLEAGGLYEQYF.

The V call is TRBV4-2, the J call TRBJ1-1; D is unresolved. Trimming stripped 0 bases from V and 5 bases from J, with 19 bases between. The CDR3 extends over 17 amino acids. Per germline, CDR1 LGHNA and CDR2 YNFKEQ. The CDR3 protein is CASSQDLWESLRTEAFF. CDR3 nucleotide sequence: TGTGCCAGCAGCCAAGATCTCTGGGAGAGCCTGAGGACTGAAGCTTTCTTT.

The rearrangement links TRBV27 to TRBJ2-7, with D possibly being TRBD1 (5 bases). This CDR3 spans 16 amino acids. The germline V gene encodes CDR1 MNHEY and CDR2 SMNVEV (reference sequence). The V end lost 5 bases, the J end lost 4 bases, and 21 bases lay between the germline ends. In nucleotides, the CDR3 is TGTGCCAGCAGTCCATCGCATAGGGGAATAGGGTACGAGCAGTACTTC. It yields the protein CASSPSHRGIGYEQYF.

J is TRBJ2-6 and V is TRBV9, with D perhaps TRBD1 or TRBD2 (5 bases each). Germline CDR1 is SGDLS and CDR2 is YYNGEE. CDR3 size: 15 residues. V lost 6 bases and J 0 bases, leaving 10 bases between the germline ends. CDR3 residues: CASNHGTSGANVLTF. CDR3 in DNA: TGTGCCAGCAACCACGGGACCTCTGGGGCCAACGTCCTGACTTTC.

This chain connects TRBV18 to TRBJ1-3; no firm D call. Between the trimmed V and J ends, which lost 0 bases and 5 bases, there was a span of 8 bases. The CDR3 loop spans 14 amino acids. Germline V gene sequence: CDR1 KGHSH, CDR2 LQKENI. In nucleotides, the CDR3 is TGTGCCAGCTCACCACCGCTGGGGAGAAACACCATATATTTT. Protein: CASSPPLGRNTIYF.

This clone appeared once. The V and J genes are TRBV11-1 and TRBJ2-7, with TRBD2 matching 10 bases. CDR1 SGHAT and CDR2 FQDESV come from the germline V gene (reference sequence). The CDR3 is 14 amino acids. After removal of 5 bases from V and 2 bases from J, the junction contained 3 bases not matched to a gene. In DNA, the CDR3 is TGTGCCAGCAGCATACTAGCGGGAACCTACGAGCAGTACTTC. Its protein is CASSILAGTYEQYF.

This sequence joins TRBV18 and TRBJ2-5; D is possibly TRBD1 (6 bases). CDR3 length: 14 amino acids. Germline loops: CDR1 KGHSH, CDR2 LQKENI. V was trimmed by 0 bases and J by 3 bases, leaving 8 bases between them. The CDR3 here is CASSPPNREETQYF. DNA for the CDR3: TGTGCCAGCTCACCACCGAACAGGGAAGAGACCCAGTACTTC.

CDR3 residues: CASSQDLGGGETQYF. The CDR3 DNA reads as TGCGCCAGCAGCCAAGACTTAGGTGGCGGCGAGACCCAGTACTTC. The chain couples TRBV4-3 to TRBJ2-5; D not resolved. V was pared by 0 bases and J by 5 bases, with 13 bases between. In germline, CDR1 is LGHNA, CDR2 YSLEER. This CDR3 comprises 15 residues.

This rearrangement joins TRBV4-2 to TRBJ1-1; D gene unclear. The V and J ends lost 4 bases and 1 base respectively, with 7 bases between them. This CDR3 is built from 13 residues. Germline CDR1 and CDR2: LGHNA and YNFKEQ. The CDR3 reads CASSPDSNTEAFF. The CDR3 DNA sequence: TGTGCCAGCAGCCCGGACTCGAACACTGAAGCTTTCTTT.